Described below is a single T cell receptor beta chain sequence and its context. Antigen: not known. Chemo-refractory metastatic non-small-cell lung cancer patients underwent focal radiation alongside CTLA-4 blockade with ipilimumab. The record originates from a study of radiotherapy plus CTLA-4 blockade in lung cancer. Overall study context: Of all patients, around 19% responded objectively and approximately 29% showed disease control. Study-level findings and limits: Reports state that early shifts in blood T cell clones, with interferon-beta, best predicted response. Expansion in blood of tumor-derived TCR clones was seen after radiotherapy plus ipilimumab.

Sequencing was performed with immunoSEQ multiplex PCR; in TCRdb, only in-frame clones are kept and a portion is missing. The sample lists 25,000 to 35,000 clones, 70% to 80% seen once, with 6.5% to 9% in the top ten. The CDR3 is 13 amino acids. Trimming took 4 bases from V and 7 from J, leaving 16 bases between them. CDR1 and CDR2 from the germline V gene are SQVTM and ANQGSEA. The starting material was peripheral blood, obtained from a patient treated with radiotherapy plus ipilimumab. The V and J genes are TRBV29-1 and TRBJ1-2; perhaps TRBD1 as D (5 bases). This sequence originates from a human donor with non-small cell lung cancer who had stable disease on radiotherapy plus ipilimumab. The CDR3, as DNA: TGCAGCGTTGTGGGGGGACTGGCGTCTGGCTACACCTTC. Protein product: CSVVGGLASGYTF.